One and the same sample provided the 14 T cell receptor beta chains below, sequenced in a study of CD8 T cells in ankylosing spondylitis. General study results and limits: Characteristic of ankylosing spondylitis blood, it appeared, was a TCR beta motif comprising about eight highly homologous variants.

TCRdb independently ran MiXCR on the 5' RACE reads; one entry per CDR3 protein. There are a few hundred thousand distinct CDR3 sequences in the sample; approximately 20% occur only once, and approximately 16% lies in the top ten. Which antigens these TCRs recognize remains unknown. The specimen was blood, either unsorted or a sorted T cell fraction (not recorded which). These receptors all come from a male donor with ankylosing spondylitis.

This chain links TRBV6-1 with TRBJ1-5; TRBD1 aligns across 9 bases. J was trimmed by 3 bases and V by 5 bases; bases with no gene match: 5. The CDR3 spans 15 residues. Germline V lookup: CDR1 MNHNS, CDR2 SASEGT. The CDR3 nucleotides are TGTGCCAGCAGTCCGGGACAGGGAATCAATCAGCCCCAGCATTTT. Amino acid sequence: CASSPGQGINQPQHF.

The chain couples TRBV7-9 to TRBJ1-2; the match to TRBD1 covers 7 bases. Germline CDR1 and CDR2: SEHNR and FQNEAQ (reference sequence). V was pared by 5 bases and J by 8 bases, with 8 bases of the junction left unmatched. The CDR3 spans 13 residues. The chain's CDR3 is CASSLDRDKGYTF. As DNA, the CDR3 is TGTGCCAGCAGCCTCGACAGGGATAAAGGCTACACCTTC. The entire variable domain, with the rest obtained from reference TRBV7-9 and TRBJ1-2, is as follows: DTGVSQNPRHKITKRGQNVTFRCDPISEHNRLYWYRQTLGQGPEFLTYFQNEAQLEKSRLLSDRFSAERPKGSFSTLEIQRTEQGDSAMYLCASSLDRDKGYTFGSGTRLTVV.

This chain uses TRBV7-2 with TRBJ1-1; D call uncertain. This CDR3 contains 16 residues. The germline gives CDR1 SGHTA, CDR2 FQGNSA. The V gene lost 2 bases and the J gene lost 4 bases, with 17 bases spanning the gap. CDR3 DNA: TGTGCCAGCAGCTTAAAATGGGTATATGGAGGCACTGAAGCTTTCTTT. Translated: CASSLKWVYGGTEAFF.

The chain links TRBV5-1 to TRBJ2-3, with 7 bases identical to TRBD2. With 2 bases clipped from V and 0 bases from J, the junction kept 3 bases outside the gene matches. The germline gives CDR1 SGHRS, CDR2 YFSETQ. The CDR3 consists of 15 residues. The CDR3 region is CASSFREASTDTQYF. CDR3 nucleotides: TGCGCCAGCAGCTTCCGGGAGGCTAGCACAGATACGCAGTATTTT.

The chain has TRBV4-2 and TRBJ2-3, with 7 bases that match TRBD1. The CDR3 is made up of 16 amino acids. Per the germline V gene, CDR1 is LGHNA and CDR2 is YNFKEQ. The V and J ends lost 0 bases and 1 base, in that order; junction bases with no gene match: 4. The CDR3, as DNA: TGTGCCAGCAGCCAAGAAACGCAGGGGGGCACAGATACGCAGTATTTT. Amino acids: CASSQETQGGTDTQYF.

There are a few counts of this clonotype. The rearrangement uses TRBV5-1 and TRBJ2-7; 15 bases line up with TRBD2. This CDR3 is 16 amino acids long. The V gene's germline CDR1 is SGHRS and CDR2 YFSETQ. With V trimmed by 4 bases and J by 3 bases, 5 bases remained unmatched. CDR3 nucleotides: TGCGCCAGCAGCAGGGGACTAGCGGGAGGAAGCTACGAGCAGTACTTC. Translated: CASSRGLAGGSYEQYF.

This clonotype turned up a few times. CDR3 in DNA: TGTGCCAGCAGCCGGGACTCCTTTACAGAGACCCAGTACTTC. This translates into CASSRDSFTETQYF. The chain employs TRBV5-4 and TRBJ2-5; a weak D match, TRBD2 (6 bases). The CDR3 contains 14 residues. Germline CDR1 and CDR2: SGHNT and YYREEE (reference sequence). V was shortened by 4 bases and J by 4 bases, with 14 bases between the two germline ends.

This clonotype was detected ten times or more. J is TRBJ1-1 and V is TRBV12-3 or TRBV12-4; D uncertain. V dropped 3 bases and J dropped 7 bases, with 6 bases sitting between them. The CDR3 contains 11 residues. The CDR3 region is CASSFWDEAFF. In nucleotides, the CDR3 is TGTGCCAGCAGTTTCTGGGATGAAGCTTTCTTT.

The CDR3 here is CSAREGSYGYTF. CDR3 in DNA: TGCAGTGCTAGAGAGGGCAGCTATGGCTACACCTTC. J is TRBJ1-2 and V is TRBV20-1; D uncertain. Between the trimmed V and J ends, which lost 0 bases and 4 bases, there was a span of 6 bases. This CDR3 is built from 12 residues. CDR1 is DFQATT, CDR2 SNEGSKA, per germline (reference sequence).

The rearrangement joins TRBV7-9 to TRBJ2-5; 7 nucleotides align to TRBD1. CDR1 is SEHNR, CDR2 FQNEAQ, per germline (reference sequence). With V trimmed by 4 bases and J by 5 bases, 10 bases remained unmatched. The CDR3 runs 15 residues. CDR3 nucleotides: TGTGCCAGCAGCTCTCCCCACCAGGGGGATGAGACCCAGTACTTC. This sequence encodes CASSSPHQGDETQYF.

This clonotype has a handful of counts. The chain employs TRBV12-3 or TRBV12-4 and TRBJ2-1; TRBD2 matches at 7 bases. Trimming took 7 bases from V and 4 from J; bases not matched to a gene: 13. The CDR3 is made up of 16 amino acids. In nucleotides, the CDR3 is TGTGCCAGCACCCCGCCCGCGGGAGTCCCTTACAATGAGCAGTTCTTC. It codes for CASTPPAGVPYNEQFF.

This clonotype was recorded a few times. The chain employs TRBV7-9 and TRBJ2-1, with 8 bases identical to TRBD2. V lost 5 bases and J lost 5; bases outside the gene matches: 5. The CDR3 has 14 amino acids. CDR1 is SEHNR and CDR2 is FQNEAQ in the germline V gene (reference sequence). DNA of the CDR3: TGTGCCAGCAGCGCAGGACTAGCAGACAATGAGCAGTTCTTC. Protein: CASSAGLADNEQFF.

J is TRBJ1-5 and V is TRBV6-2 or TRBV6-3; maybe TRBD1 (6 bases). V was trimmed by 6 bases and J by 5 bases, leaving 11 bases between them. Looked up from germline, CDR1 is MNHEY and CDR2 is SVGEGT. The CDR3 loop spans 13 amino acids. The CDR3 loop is CASSQDSYQPQHF. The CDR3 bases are TGTGCCAGCAGCCAGGACAGTTATCAGCCCCAGCATTTT.

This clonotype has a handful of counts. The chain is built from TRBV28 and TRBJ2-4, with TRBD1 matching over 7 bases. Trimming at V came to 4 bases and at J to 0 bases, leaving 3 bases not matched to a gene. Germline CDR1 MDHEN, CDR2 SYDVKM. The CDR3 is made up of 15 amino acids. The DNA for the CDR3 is TGTGCCAGCAGTTCAGGGGGAACAGCCAAAAACATTCAGTACTTC. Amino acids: CASSSGGTAKNIQYF.